Presented here are 16 T cell receptor beta chains from one specimen sequenced in a study of blood T cell repertoires in COVID-19. Clones were read by immunoSEQ multiplex PCR, and TCRdb kept only the in-frame ones, dropping some. The repertoire has fewer than 350,000 clones, 90% of them found once; the top ten carry 6.8%. Source material: peripheral blood. All receptors derive from a woman aged 30 to 39 with COVID-19, enrolled during active disease.

The chain has TRBV28 and TRBJ2-6; a possible D gene is TRBD1 (6 bases). This CDR3 spans 15 amino acids. V lost 3 bases and J lost 0, with 6 bases in between. Germline V gene lookup returns CDR1 MDHEN and CDR2 SYDVKM. CDR3 loop: CASSLGASGANVLTF. The CDR3 bases are TGTGCCAGCAGTTTGGGGGCCTCTGGGGCCAACGTCCTGACTTTC.

The chain joins TRBV2 to TRBJ1-6; no definite D call. The CDR3 consists of 14 residues. Germline assignment: CDR1 SNHLY and CDR2 FYNNEI. V was clipped by 6 bases and J by 8 bases, with 14 bases between them. The CDR3 region is CASRRGLSDSPLHF. Written as DNA, the CDR3 is TGTGCCAGCAGGAGAGGACTATCGGATTCACCCCTCCACTTT.

J is TRBJ1-1 and V is TRBV5-1; no reliable D call. Germline-derived CDR1 and CDR2 are SGHRS and YFSETQ. V lost 0 bases and J 5 bases, leaving 8 bases between the germline ends. This CDR3 has 13 residues. The CDR3 bases are TGCGCCAGCAGCTTGGCGTCAGCGACTGAAGCTTTCTTT. This gives the protein CASSLASATEAFF.

V gene TRBV6-6 combines with J gene TRBJ1-5, with D hard to call. Germline CDR1 and CDR2: MNHNY and SVGAGI (reference sequence). The CDR3 has 12 residues. V was cut by 5 bases and J by 4 bases, with 6 bases left in between. The CDR3 nucleotides read TGTGCCAGCAGTCGGGAGAATCAGCCCCAGCATTTT. Translation: CASSRENQPQHF.

The chain combines TRBV7-2 with TRBJ2-2; D is perhaps TRBD1 (5 bases). V lost 2 bases, J lost 6 bases, and 13 bases lay in between. Per germline, CDR1 SGHTA and CDR2 FQGNSA. CDR3 length equals 15 residues. The CDR3 reads CASSLPQGGAGELFF. In DNA form, the CDR3 reads TGTGCCAGCAGCTTACCGCAGGGCGGAGCCGGGGAGCTGTTTTTT.

V gene TRBV29-1 combines with J gene TRBJ2-3; the D is unclear. V lost 6 bases and J lost 1, with 14 bases in between. Germline V gene data show CDR1 as SQVTM and CDR2 as ANQGSEA. This CDR3 contains 14 residues. The CDR3 sequence: CSVYGPPRTDTQYF. The CDR3 DNA follows: TGCAGCGTCTATGGGCCGCCACGCACAGATACGCAGTATTTT.

This sequence joins TRBV2 and TRBJ1-1, with 7 bases that match TRBD1. The V segment lost 6 bases and the J segment 0 bases; nucleotides outside the gene matches: 4. CDR1 SNHLY and CDR2 FYNNEI come from the germline V gene. This CDR3 region has 14 residues. The CDR3 is CASRTGTVNTEAFF. The DNA of the CDR3 is TGTGCCAGCAGGACCGGGACAGTGAACACTGAAGCTTTCTTT.

This chain connects TRBV10-1 to TRBJ2-7, with D possibly being TRBD2 (5 bases). The CDR3 is 14 amino acids. V was cut by 0 bases and J by 4 bases, with 10 bases left in between. From germline, CDR1 is WNHNN and CDR2 SYGVQD (reference sequence). CDR3 bases: TGCGCCAGCAGTGAGTCTCCTAGCCGGTACGAGCAGTACTTC. This translates into CASSESPSRYEQYF.

The J gene is TRBJ1-5, the V gene TRBV27, with 9 bases identical to TRBD1. Germline CDR1 is MNHEY and CDR2 is SMNVEV (reference sequence). CDR3 length equals 19 residues. V lost 10 bases and J lost 0; bases outside the gene matches: 19. CDR3: CATYRTGDGGRSSNQPQHF. The CDR3 nucleotides are TGTGCCACCTACCGGACAGGGGATGGGGGCCGGAGTAGCAATCAGCCCCAGCATTTT.

The gene calls are TRBV6-2 or TRBV6-3 and TRBJ2-2; D not certain. The CDR3 is 14 residues long. The ends were cut back, 5 bases at V and 5 bases at J, with 12 bases in the middle. Germline V gene lookup returns CDR1 MNHEY and CDR2 SVGEGT. CDR3 amino acids: CASSLLQRTGELFF. In DNA form, the CDR3 reads TGTGCCAGCAGTCTTCTCCAGAGGACCGGGGAGCTGTTTTTT.

The chain recombines TRBV15 with TRBJ1-5, with D perhaps TRBD1 (5 bases). Trimming removed 6 bases at V and 3 bases at J, with 12 bases between. This CDR3 has 14 residues. Germline V CDR1 and CDR2: LNHNV, YYDKDF (reference sequence). As DNA, the CDR3 is TGTGCCACCAGGGCTCAGGGATACAATCAGCCCCAGCATTTT. It is translated as CATRAQGYNQPQHF.

This rearrangement joins TRBV7-2 to TRBJ2-1; possible D gene TRBD2, 6 bases. V was shortened by 5 bases and J by 4 bases, with 18 bases between the two germline ends. The CDR3 spans 16 residues. From germline, CDR1 is SGHTA and CDR2 FQGNSA. CDR3 DNA: TGTGCCAGCAGCCTCACCGGGGGTCGGATTTACAATGAGCAGTTCTTC. Translating gives CASSLTGGRIYNEQFF.

The gene calls are TRBV5-1 and TRBJ2-2; 8 bases agree with TRBD1. V was clipped by 0 bases and J by 4 bases; unmatched bases: 5. The CDR3 has 16 amino acids. From germline, CDR1 is SGHRS and CDR2 YFSETQ. The CDR3 region has the DNA TGCGCCAGCAGCTTGGTTGGACAGGGAGGCACCGGGGAGCTGTTTTTT. Its translation: CASSLVGQGGTGELFF.

This clone was counted a single time. The chain employs TRBV5-1 and TRBJ2-1; 8 bases align to TRBD2. This CDR3 is 16 amino acids long. In germline, CDR1 is SGHRS, CDR2 YFSETQ. The junction had 13 bases not matched to a gene; V was cut back by 0 bases and J by 11 bases. CDR3 residues: CASSLGGREEEGKQFF. The CDR3 nucleotides read TGCGCCAGCAGCTTGGGTGGGCGGGAGGAGGAAGGAAAGCAGTTCTTC. The variable domain in full, with the rest retrieved from reference TRBV5-1 and TRBJ2-1, is KAGVTQTPRYLIKTRGQQVTLSCSPISGHRSVSWYQQTPGQGLQFLFEYFSETQRNKGNFPGRFSGRQFSNSRSEMNVSTLELGDSALYLCASSLGGREEEGKQFFGPGTRLTVL.

With respect to this clone: The sample contains more than one DNA sequence encoding this CDR3. This chain links TRBV7-8 with TRBJ1-1, with D perhaps TRBD1 (5 bases). V shed 1 base and J shed 1 base, with 7 bases lying between them. The CDR3 is made up of 14 amino acids. Germline V lookup: CDR1 SGHVS, CDR2 FQNEAQ. CDR3 sequence reads: CASSLVQGNTEAFF. CDR3 bases: TGTGCCAGCAGCTTAGTCCAGGGGAACACTGAAGCTTTCTTT.

V usage is TRBV27 and J usage is TRBJ2-4; D might be TRBD2 (7 bases). V was shortened by 2 bases and J by 4 bases, with 12 bases between the two germline ends. The CDR3 runs 15 residues. Germline-derived CDR1 and CDR2 are MNHEY and SMNVEV (reference sequence). The DNA of the CDR3 is TGTGCCAGCAGTTTAGCGGGGGCGGTTAAAAACATTCAGTACTTC. It encodes CASSLAGAVKNIQYF.